Here is one TCR beta chain with its context. The antigen is unknown. From germline, CDR1 is MNHEY and CDR2 SVGAGI. The CDR3 is 15 residues long. V shed 0 bases and J shed 1 base, with 9 bases lying between them. The sample comes from a study of Tregs in tolerant kidney transplant recipients. In the study overall: A roughly three-day belatacept mixed lymphocyte reaction, sometimes plus 5-day graft donor restimulation, preceded CD4+CD25+CD127- sorting.

The assay was immunoSEQ multiplex PCR, and TCRdb's table has in-frame clones only and misses some. Of just under 45,000 clones in the sample, roughly 95% were seen once. The sequenced material came from Tregs from blood cultured with allogeneic cells. The sequence derives from a human donor in good health. The V and J genes are TRBV6-5 and TRBJ1-1; D gene uncertain. The CDR3 DNA follows: TGTGCCAGCAGTTACTCGCGGCTTAGGAACACTGAAGCTTTCTTT. This encodes CASSYSRLRNTEAFF.